Listed below are T cell receptor beta chains from one sample, sequenced in a study of sequential checkpoint blockade in melanoma. Clones were sequenced by immunoSEQ multiplex PCR, and TCRdb holds only the in-frame ones, with some missing. The sample lists about 20,000 clones, 82% occurring once. The material was CD8+ T cells sorted from blood (inferred from file names), obtained from a patient given nivolumab and ipilimumab in sequence. These TCRs come from a human donor with melanoma. CDR3s leave out the opening cysteine and the closing phenylalanine or tryptophan. Each record gives: D gene, V gene, J gene, CDR3 length, CDR3 protein. D genes are given only for firm matches.

>-|TRBV7-9|TRBJ1-6|13
ASSATGEGLSPLH
>-|TRBV7-8|TRBJ1-3|11
ASSRLSGNTIY
>-|TRBV27|TRBJ2-2|13
ASSFGGANTGELF
>-|TRBV5-1|TRBJ1-2|13
ASSLGGRGVDGYT
>TRBD1|TRBV5-6|TRBJ1-6|11
ASSIGTGDLLH
>TRBD2|TRBV6-1|TRBJ2-7|12
ASRRTSGGAEQY
>TRBD1|TRBV2|TRBJ2-2|13
ASSDSKGQSGELF
>-|TRBV7-9|TRBJ2-7|11
ASSFGESYEQY
>TRBD2|TRBV7-9|TRBJ2-5|16
ASSFPGLAGANQETQY
>-|TRBV4-3|TRBJ1-6|15
ASSHQSAGPYNSPLH
>-|TRBV6-5|TRBJ2-7|14
ASSYLPDNINYEQY
>-|TRBV6-1|TRBJ2-7|12
ASRPRGTSYEQY
>-|TRBV5-8|TRBJ1-2|10
ASSQGEYGYT
>TRBD2|TRBV7-3|TRBJ2-1|11
ASSLRGVNEQF
>TRBD1|TRBV6-6|TRBJ2-7|11
AILSGQTYEQY
>TRBD1|TRBV2|TRBJ1-1|11
AIGTGRHTEAF
>-|TRBV7-9|TRBJ2-7|11
ASSLGQHYEQY
>-|TRBV14|TRBJ2-7|14
ASSIYGGQSTYEQY
>-|TRBV5-1|TRBJ1-2|12
ASSPTDARYGYT
>-|TRBV2|TRBJ1-1|15
ASSYSTITGMGTEAF
>-|TRBV7-2|TRBJ1-2|13
ASSWGSGGDYGYT
>-|TRBV27|TRBJ2-3|13
AIAPVQGGTDTQY
>-|TRBV27|TRBJ1-4|13
ASSSYSATNEKLF
>TRBD1|TRBV18|TRBJ2-7|13
ASSPEQGNPYEQY
>TRBD2|TRBV7-9|TRBJ2-1|13
ASSLGRLASNEQF
>-|TRBV6-5|TRBJ2-7|10
ATSNGVHEQY
>TRBD2|TRBV6-5|TRBJ2-1|11
ASSLAGVYEQF
>TRBD1|TRBV19|TRBJ1-1|14
ASSYWGTGQNTEAF
>TRBD1|TRBV7-9|TRBJ1-1|14
ASRAGQITMNTEAF
>-|TRBV7-7|TRBJ2-7|12
ASSLTYSDSEQY
>-|TRBV15|TRBJ2-5|13
ATSRDSGGGETQY
>TRBD1|TRBV6-5|TRBJ1-3|11
ASQGGSGNTIY
>TRBD1|TRBV9|TRBJ2-5|13
ASSPRTGLAETQY
>TRBD1|TRBV9|TRBJ2-2|13
ASSVVQGDTGELF
>-|TRBV19|TRBJ1-4|11
ASSITATEKLF
>-|TRBV5-1|TRBJ1-2|13
ASSLRFESIYGYT
>-|TRBV27|TRBJ2-7|11
ASSYSDSYEQY
>TRBD2|TRBV5-4|TRBJ2-2|15
ASSPTSGGTNTGELF
>TRBD1|TRBV6-5|-|14
ASSYNWGDRASEQY
>-|TRBV7-9|TRBJ1-4|13
ASSSGLRGNEKLF
>-|TRBV6-5|TRBJ2-5|13
ASSYSTGIQETQY
>TRBD1|TRBV19|TRBJ1-1|11
ASTTGGNPEAF
>-|TRBV7-3|TRBJ2-3|14
ASSPRRPDRTDTQY
>-|TRBV27|TRBJ1-1|13
ASSSPGTRSTEAF
>-|TRBV19|TRBJ1-1|10
ASSPQGPEAF
>TRBD1|TRBV7-2|TRBJ1-1|17
ASSLVKGTGRFGNTEAF
>TRBD1|TRBV27|TRBJ2-1|14
ASSSDRIPSYNEQF
>-|TRBV7-9|TRBJ1-5|12
ASSFVSGNQPQH
>TRBD1|TRBV25-1|TRBJ1-6|13
ASSESQGAKSPLH
>-|TRBV19|TRBJ1-5|12
ASSIPEDFQPQH
>TRBD2|TRBV9|TRBJ2-1|12
ASSVSGGDNEQF
>-|TRBV2|TRBJ2-5|12
ASSLDREKETQY
>TRBD1|TRBV2|TRBJ2-7|10
ASSIQGVEQY
>-|TRBV28|TRBJ1-5|12
ASSLFSGGQPQH